The clone carrying this T cell receptor (beta chain) was detected ten times or more. The antigen is unknown. Time point of the sample: persistent/refractory GD, antithyroid drugs over 5 years with positive TRAb. PBMCs provided the RNA from which the TCR library was made. Deletions cut 0 bases from V and 3 bases from J, with 9 bases between. Germline loops: CDR1 SGHRS, CDR2 YFSETQ. The CDR3 loop spans 14 amino acids. The record originates from a study of regulatory T cells in long-lasting Graves disease. Study-wide background: Patients with persistent Graves' disease had over 5 years of antithyroid drugs and persistent TSH receptor antibodies. Study-wide results and caveats: Rather than thyroid tissue, only peripheral blood underwent study. A greater number of public clonotypes (roughly 2,800) was shared by persistent patients than by new patients (around 960). Among samples with persistent disease, TRBV28, TRBJ1-2 and TRBJ2-5 were favored.

CDR3-region Arm-PCR and iRepertoire HTBI primers produced the TCR beta libraries. From the multiplex PCR reads, TCRdb called clonotypes with MiXCR, one entry per CDR3 protein. The sample has fewer than 600,000 distinct CDR3 sequences, approximately 22% seen once. The receptor's source is a female donor with Graves disease. The chain is built from TRBV5-1 and TRBJ1-2; maybe TRBD1 (5 bases). The sequences come from peripheral blood mononuclear cells (PBMCs), collected when the disease was refractory, from a patient treated with antithyroid drugs. The CDR3 DNA reads TGCGCCAGCAGCTTGGAATCCAGGGACTATGGCTACACCTTC. Translation: CASSLESRDYGYTF.